This TCR beta chain comes out of a study of identical twins. Points from the study as a whole: Abundant cord blood beta clonotypes carried fewer insertions; memory repertoires showed none. Analyses of zero insertions could be partly confounded by invariant MAIT and iNKT cells.

A universal primer site was created by template switching, with the cDNA bearing unique molecular identifiers. TCRdb re-called the 5' RACE reads with MiXCR, one entry per CDR3 protein. Among approximately 680,000 distinct CDR3 sequences listed, around 7.4% were seen once. V lost 4 bases and J lost 1; bases outside the gene matches: 3. The CDR3 totals 15 residues. Germline V gene lookup returns CDR1 SGHVS and CDR2 FQNEAQ. This clonotype has just a few counts. No antigen is known for it. Donors uniformly comprised healthy Caucasians. The sample was also reused in another study, on yellow fever vaccine responses in identical twins.

The origin of this receptor is a woman younger than 35 in good health. The gene calls are TRBV7-8 and TRBJ2-2, with 7 nucleotides matching TRBD2. The sample was PBMCs. The CDR3 nucleotides are TGTGCCAGCAGCTCTGGCGGGGGGAACACCGGGGAGCTGTTTTTT. Translation: CASSSGGGNTGELFF.